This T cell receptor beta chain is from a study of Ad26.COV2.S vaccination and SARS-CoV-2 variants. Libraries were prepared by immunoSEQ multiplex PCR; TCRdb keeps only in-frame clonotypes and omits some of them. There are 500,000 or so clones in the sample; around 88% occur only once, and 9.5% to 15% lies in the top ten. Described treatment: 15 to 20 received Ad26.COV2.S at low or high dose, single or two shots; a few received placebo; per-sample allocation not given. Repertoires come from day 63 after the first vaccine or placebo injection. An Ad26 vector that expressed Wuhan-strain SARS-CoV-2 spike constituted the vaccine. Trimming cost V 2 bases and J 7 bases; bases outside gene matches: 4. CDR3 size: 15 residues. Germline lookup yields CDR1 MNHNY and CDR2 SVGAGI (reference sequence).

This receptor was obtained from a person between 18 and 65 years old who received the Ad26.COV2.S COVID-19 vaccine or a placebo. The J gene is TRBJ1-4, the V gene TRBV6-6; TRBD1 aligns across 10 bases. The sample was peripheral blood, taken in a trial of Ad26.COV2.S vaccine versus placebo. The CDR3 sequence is CASSYRQGASEKLFF. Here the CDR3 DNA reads TGTGCCAGCAGTTACAGACAGGGGGCGTCTGAAAAACTGTTTTTT.